The source of this T cell receptor (beta chain) is a study of T cell changes during pregnancy in multiple sclerosis. TCRdb keeps only in-frame clones here, not all; method: immunoSEQ multiplex PCR. Counted here are 49,000 or so clones, 90% to 95% occurring once; the ten biggest clones make up approximately 5%. In germline, CDR1 is LNHNV, CDR2 YYDKDF (reference sequence). This CDR3 spans 15 amino acids. Trimming removed 0 bases from V and 5 bases from J; junction bases left unmatched: 5. The gene calls are TRBV15 and TRBJ2-5, with 8 positions matching TRBD1. The clonotype was recovered from a female donor with multiple sclerosis, enrolled in a pregnancy study. This specimen consisted of CD8+ T cells from peripheral blood mononuclear cells, obtained before pregnancy. This CDR3 is CATSRDSGGRETQYF. The CDR3 DNA reads TGTGCCACCAGCAGAGATTCAGGGGGCCGGGAGACCCAGTACTTC.